This T cell receptor (beta chain) was found in a study of CD8+ T cells in alopecia areata. cDNA prepared by RNA extraction and subsequent reverse transcription served as the template for sequencing. The data were produced by immunoSEQ multiplex PCR, yet TCRdb's version contains in-frame clones alone and is incomplete. The table includes hundreds of thousands of clones, 67% detected once. V lost 4 bases, J lost 0 bases, and 10 bases lay in between. Germline CDR1 LGHNA, CDR2 YNFKEQ. The CDR3 runs 15 residues. Obtained from alopecia areata patients were lesional scalp punch biopsies along with peripheral blood. Study-wide findings and caveats: Scalp sample sequencing also detects resident alphabeta T cells of normal skin. Especially in alopecia totalis/universalis, lesional scalp showed greater clonality than normal scalp did. Patients showed less clear TCR sequence sharing than mice, possibly partly because of HLA diversity.

About this clone: Its matching antigen is unknown.

The receptor's source is a human donor with alopecia areata. The material was CD4+ T cells sorted from blood, obtained at week 0. V and J are TRBV4-2 and TRBJ2-1, with D hard to call. CDR3 loop: CASSPGRGSYNEQFF. The CDR3 DNA reads TGTGCCAGCAGCCCGGGCCGAGGCTCCTACAATGAGCAGTTCTTC.